The clone carrying this T cell receptor (beta chain) appeared a few times. Treatment noted: randomized to nivolumab then ipilimumab (arm A) or the reverse (arm B). Patients had received no earlier DNA-damaging chemotherapy. From thawed PBMCs, live CD3+CD8+ cells negative for CD19 and CD56 were sorted. Generated by immunoSEQ multiplex PCR, the TCRdb table keeps only in-frame clones and is missing some. The data hold about 11,000 clones, with 55% to 70% observed a single time. Looked up from germline, CDR1 is MDHEN and CDR2 is SYDVKM. This CDR3 is 15 amino acids long. With V trimmed by 6 bases and J by 4 bases, 7 bases remained unmatched. This record belongs to a study of sequential checkpoint blockade in melanoma. Study summary: First-line arms were nivolumab then ipilimumab, or the reverse, randomized 1:1. Maintenance nivolumab came after either treatment sequence.

This clonotype originated in a human donor with melanoma. The sequencing used CD8+ T cells sorted from blood (inferred from file names), collected from a patient given nivolumab and ipilimumab in sequence. The genes are TRBV28 and TRBJ2-7, with TRBD2 identical over 12 bases. CDR3 loop: CASRLTSGRSYEQYF. DNA of the CDR3: TGTGCCAGCAGGCTGACTAGCGGGAGATCTTACGAGCAGTACTTC.